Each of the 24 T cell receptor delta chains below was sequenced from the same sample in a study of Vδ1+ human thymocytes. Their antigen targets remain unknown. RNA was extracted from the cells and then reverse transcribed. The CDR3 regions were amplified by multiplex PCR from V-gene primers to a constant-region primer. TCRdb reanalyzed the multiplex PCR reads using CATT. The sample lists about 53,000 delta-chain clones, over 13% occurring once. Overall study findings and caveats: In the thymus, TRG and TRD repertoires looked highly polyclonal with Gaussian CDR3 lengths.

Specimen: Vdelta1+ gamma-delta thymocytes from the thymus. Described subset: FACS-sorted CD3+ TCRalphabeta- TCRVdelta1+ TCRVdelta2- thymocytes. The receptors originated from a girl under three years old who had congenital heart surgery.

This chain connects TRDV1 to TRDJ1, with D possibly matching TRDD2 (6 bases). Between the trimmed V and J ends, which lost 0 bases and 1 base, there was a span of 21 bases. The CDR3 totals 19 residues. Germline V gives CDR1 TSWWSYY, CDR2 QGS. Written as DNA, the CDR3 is TGTGCTCTTGGGGAACTAAAATCCTACCGAAACTGGAGCACCGATAAACTCATCTTT. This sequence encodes CALGELKSYRNWSTDKLIF.

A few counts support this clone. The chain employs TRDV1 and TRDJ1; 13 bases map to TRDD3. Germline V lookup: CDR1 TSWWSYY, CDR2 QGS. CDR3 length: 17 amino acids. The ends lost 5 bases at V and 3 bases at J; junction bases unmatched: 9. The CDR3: CALGIPRTGGYADKLIF. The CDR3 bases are TGTGCTCTTGGGATCCCCCGTACTGGGGGATACGCCGATAAACTCATCTTT.

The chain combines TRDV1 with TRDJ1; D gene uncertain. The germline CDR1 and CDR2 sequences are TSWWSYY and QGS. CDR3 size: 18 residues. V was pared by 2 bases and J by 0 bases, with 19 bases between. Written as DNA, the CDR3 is TGTGCTCTTGGGGAAAATGTGGTTTGTACTTCGTACACCGATAAACTCATCTTT. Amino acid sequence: CALGENVVCTSYTDKLIF.

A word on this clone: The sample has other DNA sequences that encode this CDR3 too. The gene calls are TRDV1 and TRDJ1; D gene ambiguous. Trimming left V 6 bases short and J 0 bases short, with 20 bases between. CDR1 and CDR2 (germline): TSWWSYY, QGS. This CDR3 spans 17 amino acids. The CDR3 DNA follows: TGTGCTCTTGGAAGGTTTAGCAAGGGTTCGTACACCGATAAACTCATCTTT. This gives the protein CALGRFSKGSYTDKLIF.

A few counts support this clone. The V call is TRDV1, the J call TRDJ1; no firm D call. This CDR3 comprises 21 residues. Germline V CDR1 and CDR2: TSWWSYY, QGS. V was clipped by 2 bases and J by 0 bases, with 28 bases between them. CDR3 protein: CALGEAEGYRSGLKYTDKLIF. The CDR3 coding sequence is TGTGCTCTTGGGGAAGCCGAGGGGTATCGCAGTGGATTAAAGTACACCGATAAACTCATCTTT.

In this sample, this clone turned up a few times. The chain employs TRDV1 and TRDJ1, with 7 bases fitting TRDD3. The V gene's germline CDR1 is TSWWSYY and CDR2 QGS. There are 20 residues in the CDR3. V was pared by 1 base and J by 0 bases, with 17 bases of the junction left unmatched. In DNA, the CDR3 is TGTGCTCTTGGGGAACATGTTCACCGTACTGGGGTTCGGGACACCGATAAACTCATCTTT. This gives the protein CALGEHVHRTGVRDTDKLIF.

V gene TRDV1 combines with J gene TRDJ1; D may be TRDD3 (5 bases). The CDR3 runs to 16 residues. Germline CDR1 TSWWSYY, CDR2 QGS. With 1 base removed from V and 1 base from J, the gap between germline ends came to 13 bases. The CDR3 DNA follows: TGTGCTCTTGGGGAACGGAGATACCCATGCACCGATAAACTCATCTTT. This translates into CALGERRYPCTDKLIF.

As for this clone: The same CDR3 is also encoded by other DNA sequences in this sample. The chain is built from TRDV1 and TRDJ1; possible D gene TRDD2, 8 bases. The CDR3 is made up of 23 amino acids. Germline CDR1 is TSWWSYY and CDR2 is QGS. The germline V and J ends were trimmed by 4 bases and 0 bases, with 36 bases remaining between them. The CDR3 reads CALGGLSAFLRLGVSKNTDKLIF. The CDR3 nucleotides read TGTGCTCTTGGGGGACTCTCGGCCTTCCTAAGGCTGGGGGTATCCAAGAACACCGATAAACTCATCTTT.

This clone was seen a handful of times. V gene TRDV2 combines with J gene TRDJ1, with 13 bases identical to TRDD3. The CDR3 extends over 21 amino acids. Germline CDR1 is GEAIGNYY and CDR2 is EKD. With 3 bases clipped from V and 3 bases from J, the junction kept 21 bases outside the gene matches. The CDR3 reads CACDFPKLLGDTRGLADKLIF. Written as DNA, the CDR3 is TGTGCCTGTGACTTTCCTAAACTACTGGGGGATACGCGGGGCCTAGCCGATAAACTCATCTTT.

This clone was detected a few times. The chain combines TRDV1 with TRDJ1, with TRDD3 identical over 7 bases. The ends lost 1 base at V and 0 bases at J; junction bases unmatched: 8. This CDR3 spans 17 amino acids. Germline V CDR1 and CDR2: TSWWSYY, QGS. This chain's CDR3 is CALGEPLSGGYTDKLIF. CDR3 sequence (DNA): TGTGCTCTTGGGGAACCGCTATCGGGGGGATACACCGATAAACTCATCTTT.

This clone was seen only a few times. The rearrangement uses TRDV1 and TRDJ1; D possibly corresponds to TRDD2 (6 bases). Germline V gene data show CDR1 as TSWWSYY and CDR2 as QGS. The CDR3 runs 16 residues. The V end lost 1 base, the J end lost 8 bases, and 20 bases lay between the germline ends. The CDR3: CALGERNGLPHKKLIF. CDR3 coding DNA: TGTGCTCTTGGGGAACGAAATGGCCTTCCCCACAAAAAACTCATCTTT.

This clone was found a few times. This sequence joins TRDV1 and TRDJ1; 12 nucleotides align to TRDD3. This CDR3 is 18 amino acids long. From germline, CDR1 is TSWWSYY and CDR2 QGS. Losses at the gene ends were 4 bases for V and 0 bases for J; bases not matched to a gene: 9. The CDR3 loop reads CALGATNWGIPYTDKLIF. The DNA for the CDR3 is TGTGCTCTTGGGGCTACAAACTGGGGGATACCCTACACCGATAAACTCATCTTT.

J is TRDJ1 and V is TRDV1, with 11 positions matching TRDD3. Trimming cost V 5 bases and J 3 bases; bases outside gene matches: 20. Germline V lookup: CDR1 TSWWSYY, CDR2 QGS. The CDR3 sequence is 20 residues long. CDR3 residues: CALGNLPFRYWGIRSDKLIF. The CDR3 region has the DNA TGTGCTCTTGGGAATCTCCCCTTTCGCTACTGGGGGATAAGGTCCGATAAACTCATCTTT.

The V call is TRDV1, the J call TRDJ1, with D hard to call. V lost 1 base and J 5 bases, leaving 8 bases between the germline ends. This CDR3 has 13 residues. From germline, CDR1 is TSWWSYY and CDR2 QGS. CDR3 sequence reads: CALGERGVDKLIF. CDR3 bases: TGTGCTCTTGGGGAACGCGGGGTGGATAAACTCATCTTT.

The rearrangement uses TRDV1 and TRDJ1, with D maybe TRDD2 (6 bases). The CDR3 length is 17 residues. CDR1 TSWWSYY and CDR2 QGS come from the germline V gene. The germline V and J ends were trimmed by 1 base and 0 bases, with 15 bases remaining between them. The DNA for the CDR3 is TGTGCTCTTGGGGAACCTTCCTGGAGGAGGTACACCGATAAACTCATCTTT. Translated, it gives CALGEPSWRRYTDKLIF.

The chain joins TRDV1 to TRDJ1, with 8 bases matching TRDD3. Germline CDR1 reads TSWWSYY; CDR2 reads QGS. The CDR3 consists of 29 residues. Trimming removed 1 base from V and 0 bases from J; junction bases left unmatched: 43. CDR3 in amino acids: CALGEPKDLFFTRGISTSSERAYTDKLIF. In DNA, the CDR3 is TGTGCTCTTGGGGAACCCAAGGACCTTTTCTTTACTCGGGGGATATCGACTTCCAGTGAGCGGGCTTACACCGATAAACTCATCTTT.

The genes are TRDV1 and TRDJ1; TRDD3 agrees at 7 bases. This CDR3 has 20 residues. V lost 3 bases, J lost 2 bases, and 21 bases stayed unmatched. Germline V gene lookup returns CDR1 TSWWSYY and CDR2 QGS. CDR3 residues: CALGDRAFGRTGDSTDKLIF. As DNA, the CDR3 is TGTGCTCTTGGGGACCGGGCCTTCGGACGTACTGGGGATTCAACCGATAAACTCATCTTT.

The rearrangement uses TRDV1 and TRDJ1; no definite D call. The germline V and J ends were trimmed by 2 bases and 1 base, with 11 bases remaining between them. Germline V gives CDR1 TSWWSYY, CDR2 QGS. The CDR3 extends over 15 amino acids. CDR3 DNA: TGTGCTCTTGGGGAAGAAGGCTTTCCCACCGATAAACTCATCTTT. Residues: CALGEEGFPTDKLIF.

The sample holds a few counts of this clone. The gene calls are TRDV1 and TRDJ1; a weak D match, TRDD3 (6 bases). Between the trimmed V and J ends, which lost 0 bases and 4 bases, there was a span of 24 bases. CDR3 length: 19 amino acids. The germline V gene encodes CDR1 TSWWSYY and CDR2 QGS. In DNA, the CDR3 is TGTGCTCTTGGGGAACTCGGTAGTGGGGGCCGTCTCCGGGGCGATAAACTCATCTTT. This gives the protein CALGELGSGGRLRGDKLIF.

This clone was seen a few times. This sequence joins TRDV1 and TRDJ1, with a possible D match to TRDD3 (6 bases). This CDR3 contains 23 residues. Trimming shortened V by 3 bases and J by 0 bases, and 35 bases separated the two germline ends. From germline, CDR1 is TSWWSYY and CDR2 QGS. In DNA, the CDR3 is TGTGCTCTTGGGGACTCGCCGCCTCCCGTACGGGGTGGATACTACGGGGACACCGATAAACTCATCTTT. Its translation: CALGDSPPPVRGGYYGDTDKLIF.

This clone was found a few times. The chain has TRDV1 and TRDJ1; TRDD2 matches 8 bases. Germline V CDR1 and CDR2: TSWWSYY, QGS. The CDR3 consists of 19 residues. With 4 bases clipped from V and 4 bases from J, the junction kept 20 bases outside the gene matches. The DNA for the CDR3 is TGTGCTCTTGGGGTCTCAACTTTTCTTCCTACCGATTTGGGCGATAAACTCATCTTT. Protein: CALGVSTFLPTDLGDKLIF.

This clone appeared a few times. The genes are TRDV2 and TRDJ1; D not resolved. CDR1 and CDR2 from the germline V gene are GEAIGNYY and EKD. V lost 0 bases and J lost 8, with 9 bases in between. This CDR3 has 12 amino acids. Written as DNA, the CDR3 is TGTGCCTGTGACACCGTCCACCCCAAACTCATCTTT. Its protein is CACDTVHPKLIF.

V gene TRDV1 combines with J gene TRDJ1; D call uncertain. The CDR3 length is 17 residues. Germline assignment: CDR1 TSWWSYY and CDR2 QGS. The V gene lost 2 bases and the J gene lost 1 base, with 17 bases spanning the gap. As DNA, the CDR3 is TGTGCTCTTGGGGAAAAAGCCCCGGTCCCCTCCACCGATAAACTCATCTTT. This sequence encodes CALGEKAPVPSTDKLIF.

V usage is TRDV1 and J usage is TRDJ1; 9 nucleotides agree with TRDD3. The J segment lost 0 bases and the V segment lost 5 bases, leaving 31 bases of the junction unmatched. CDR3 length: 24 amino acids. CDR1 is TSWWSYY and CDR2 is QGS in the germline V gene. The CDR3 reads CALGSRLPPPRGVLGDSYTDKLIF. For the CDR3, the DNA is TGTGCTCTTGGGTCACGCCTTCCCCCGCCTCGTGGGGTACTGGGGGACTCGTACACCGATAAACTCATCTTT.